One and the same sample provided the 30 T cell receptor beta chains below, sequenced in a study of OX40 agonist ivuxolimab in advanced cancers. The protocol was immunoSEQ multiplex PCR, while the TCRdb copy is restricted to in-frame clones and leaves out a portion. The data hold approximately 60,000 clones, with around 83% observed a single time. Specimen: CD4+ or CD8+ T cells sorted from blood, collected in a trial of the OX40 agonist ivuxolimab. Receptor source: an adult with an advanced solid tumor such as melanoma, head and neck, liver or kidney cancer.

The chain recombines TRBV5-4 with TRBJ2-7; D perhaps matches TRBD1 (6 bases). The CDR3 spans 13 residues. V shed 0 bases and J shed 5 bases, with 9 bases lying between them. CDR1 SGHNT and CDR2 YYREEE come from the germline V gene (reference sequence). The CDR3 loop reads CASSLAGVHEQYF. CDR3 in DNA: TGTGCCAGCAGCTTGGCAGGGGTCCACGAGCAGTACTTC.

V gene TRBV11-3 combines with J gene TRBJ2-2; TRBD1 aligns across 8 bases. Germline V gene lookup returns CDR1 SGHNT and CDR2 YENEEA. The J segment lost 4 bases and the V segment lost 5 bases, leaving 3 bases of the junction unmatched. The CDR3 spans 14 residues. CDR3 amino acids: CASSPTGGTGELFF. The CDR3 DNA follows: TGTGCCAGCAGCCCCACAGGGGGCACCGGGGAGCTGTTTTTT.

The CDR3 loop is CASRPGLGNSPLHF. Here the CDR3 DNA reads TGTGCCAGCAGACCCGGGCTAGGAAATTCACCCCTCCACTTT. The rearrangement uses TRBV6-5 and TRBJ1-6; D not certain. The ends were cut back, 6 bases at V and 7 bases at J, with 13 bases in the middle. The CDR3 totals 14 residues. Germline-derived CDR1 and CDR2 are MNHEY and SVGAGI.

This clone showed up just once. The gene calls are TRBV2 and TRBJ1-5; the D gene is possibly TRBD1 (5 bases). Per germline, CDR1 SNHLY and CDR2 FYNNEI. CDR3 length equals 14 residues. The germline V and J ends were trimmed by 6 bases and 2 bases, with 11 bases remaining between them. CDR3 amino acids: CASRETVGNQPQHF. CDR3 in DNA: TGTGCCAGCAGAGAGACAGTTGGCAATCAGCCCCAGCATTTT.

This sequence joins TRBV18 and TRBJ1-6, with 8 nucleotides matching TRBD1. The CDR3 is made up of 14 amino acids. The germline gives CDR1 KGHSH, CDR2 LQKENI. V gave up 2 bases and J gave up 11 bases; unmatched junction bases: 5. Here the CDR3 DNA reads TGTGCCAGCTCACCATCAGGGGGCGGCGCACCCCTCCACTTT. Its protein product is CASSPSGGGAPLHF. The whole variable domain, remainder taken from reference TRBV18 and TRBJ1-6, is NAGVMQNPRHLVRRRGQEARLRCSPMKGHSHVYWYRQLPEEGLKFMVYLQKENIIDESGMPKERFSAEFPKEGPSILRIQQVVRGDSAAYFCASSPSGGGAPLHFGNGTRLTVT.

The chain couples TRBV19 to TRBJ1-5, with D perhaps TRBD1 (6 bases). The V end lost 7 bases, the J end lost 2 bases, and 9 bases lay between the germline ends. The CDR3 extends over 13 amino acids. Looked up from germline, CDR1 is LNHDA and CDR2 is SQIVND (reference sequence). In DNA, the CDR3 is TGTGCCAGTAATGGGGGCGGCAATCAGCCCCAGCATTTT. The encoded protein is CASNGGGNQPQHF.

Only a few counts were recorded for this clone. The chain combines TRBV4-2 with TRBJ2-7; 10 bases align to TRBD2. The V and J ends lost 2 bases and 5 bases, in that order; junction bases with no gene match: 9. The CDR3 is 16 amino acids. Germline V gene sequence: CDR1 LGHNA, CDR2 YNFKEQ. The CDR3 loop reads CASSQPSASGSHEQYF. CDR3 DNA sequence: TGTGCCAGCAGCCAACCATCGGCTAGCGGGAGCCACGAGCAGTACTTC.

This rearrangement joins TRBV19 to TRBJ1-1; D unclear. V lost 7 bases and J 5 bases, leaving 11 bases between the germline ends. In germline, CDR1 is LNHDA, CDR2 SQIVND (reference sequence). The CDR3 consists of 12 residues. CDR3 loop: CASNYPGTEAFF. In DNA, the CDR3 is TGTGCCAGTAACTACCCTGGGACTGAAGCTTTCTTT. Full variable domain (outside the CDR3, taken from reference TRBV19 and TRBJ1-1): DGGITQSPKYLFRKEGQNVTLSCEQNLNHDAMYWYRQDPGQGLRLIYYSQIVNDFQKGDIAEGYSVSREKKESFPLTVTSAQKNPTAFYLCASNYPGTEAFFGQGTRLTVV.

V usage is TRBV7-9 and J usage is TRBJ1-5; D unresolved. Per the germline V gene, CDR1 is SEHNR and CDR2 is FQNEAQ (reference sequence). The CDR3 has 15 amino acids. Trimming cost V 1 base and J 6 bases, with 13 bases left between them. The CDR3 DNA reads TGTGCCAGCAGCTTAGGAACGGGTAGGGTTCAGCCCCAGCATTTT. It encodes CASSLGTGRVQPQHF.

The chain links TRBV5-1 to TRBJ2-2; no reliable D call. Germline CDR1 SGHRS, CDR2 YFSETQ. V was trimmed by 4 bases and J by 1 base, leaving 8 bases between them. The CDR3 loop spans 14 amino acids. CDR3 sequence (DNA): TGCGCCAGCAGCAGGGCCATGAACACCGGGGAGCTGTTTTTT. Its translation: CASSRAMNTGELFF.

This clone was found a few times. The chain recombines TRBV7-2 with TRBJ2-7; D call uncertain. Germline lookup yields CDR1 SGHTA and CDR2 FQGNSA. The CDR3 is made up of 12 amino acids. The germline V and J ends were trimmed by 5 bases and 6 bases, with 11 bases remaining between them. The DNA for the CDR3 is TGTGCCAGCAGCGTGTTCACGGGCGAGCAGTACTTC. Protein: CASSVFTGEQYF.

The chain is built from TRBV28 and TRBJ1-5, with TRBD1 matching 10 bases. The CDR3 runs to 16 residues. The J segment lost 2 bases and the V segment lost 4 bases, leaving 5 bases of the junction unmatched. Germline values: CDR1 MDHEN, CDR2 SYDVKM. DNA for the CDR3: TGTGCCAGCAGTTCGCTGACAGGGGGCGGCAATCAGCCCCAGCATTTT. Its translation is CASSSLTGGGNQPQHF.

The chain employs TRBV5-8 and TRBJ2-3; the D gene could be TRBD1 or TRBD2 (5 bases each). The germline V gene has CDR1 SGHTS and CDR2 YDEGEE. V gave up 0 bases and J gave up 6 bases, with 20 bases separating them. The CDR3 covers 17 residues. Written as DNA, the CDR3 is TGTGCCAGCAGCTTGGCGGTTGGGGCCGGGGTTAGCGATACGCAGTATTTT. Translation gives CASSLAVGAGVSDTQYF.

The chain carries TRBV9 and TRBJ2-2; the match to TRBD2 covers 16 bases. With V trimmed by 3 bases and J by 3 bases, 14 bases remained unmatched. Germline V gene lookup returns CDR1 SGDLS and CDR2 YYNGEE. The CDR3 extends over 21 amino acids. CDR3: CASSAGLAGGPWVRDTGELFF. CDR3 nucleotides: TGTGCCAGCAGCGCGGGACTAGCGGGAGGGCCCTGGGTTAGAGACACCGGGGAGCTGTTTTTT.

This clone turned up a few times. The chain has TRBV29-1 and TRBJ1-2, with a tentative D call TRBD1 (6 bases). Germline V CDR1 and CDR2: SQVTM, ANQGSEA. There are 16 residues in the CDR3. The V end was cut by 0 bases, the J end by 0 bases, with 14 bases between. The CDR3 loop reads CSVEDQGGGTNYGYTF. The DNA of the CDR3 is TGCAGCGTTGAAGACCAAGGGGGGGGGACTAACTATGGCTACACCTTC. The whole variable domain, remainder taken from reference TRBV29-1 and TRBJ1-2, is SAVISQKPSRDICQRGTSLTIQCQVDSQVTMMFWYRQQPGQSLTLIATANQGSEATYESGFVIDKFPISRPNLTFSTLTVSNMSPEDSSIYLCSVEDQGGGTNYGYTFGSGTRLTVV.

This chain joins TRBV7-2 and TRBJ2-4, with TRBD2 as a possible D gene (6 bases). V shed 5 bases and J shed 10 bases, with 9 bases lying between them. Germline lookup yields CDR1 SGHTA and CDR2 FQGNSA. This CDR3 has 11 residues. The DNA of the CDR3 is TGTGCCAGCAGCGCCGGAGGGATTCAGTACTTC. It is translated as CASSAGGIQYF.

The rearrangement joins TRBV25-1 to TRBJ2-1, with TRBD1 as a possible D gene (6 bases). V lost 2 bases, J lost 8 bases, and 13 bases lay in between. CDR3 length: 14 residues. Germline V gives CDR1 MGHDK, CDR2 SYGVNS. CDR3 sequence: CASSEPTGFDEQFF. CDR3 DNA: TGTGCCAGCAGTGAACCAACAGGGTTCGATGAGCAGTTCTTC.

The rearrangement uses TRBV9 and TRBJ2-5, with a possible D match to TRBD1 (6 bases). V lost 0 bases and J lost 7, with 10 bases in between. Germline V gene sequence: CDR1 SGDLS, CDR2 YYNGEE. This CDR3 is built from 13 residues. This chain's CDR3 is CASSVVLGGTQYF. The CDR3 DNA reads as TGTGCCAGCAGCGTAGTCCTAGGGGGGACCCAGTACTTC.

This chain uses TRBV7-2 with TRBJ1-1; D is ambiguous. Germline V gene data show CDR1 as SGHTA and CDR2 as FQGNSA. V gave up 5 bases and J gave up 2 bases, with 12 bases separating them. The length of the CDR3 is 14 residues. The CDR3 loop is CASSLRLANTEAFF. CDR3 DNA: TGTGCCAGCAGCCTGCGGCTTGCAAACACTGAAGCTTTCTTT.

The chain uses TRBV10-3 and TRBJ1-3; D ambiguous. The V and J ends lost 4 bases and 2 bases respectively, with 9 bases between them. CDR1 is ENHRY and CDR2 is SYGVKD in the germline V gene. The CDR3 spans 14 residues. DNA for the CDR3: TGTGCCATCAGTGTTAGCCCACCTGGAAACACCATATATTTT. Amino acid sequence: CAISVSPPGNTIYF.

This clone was picked up a small number of times. The rearrangement links TRBV5-4 to TRBJ2-4; D is uncertain. This CDR3 comprises 14 residues. Germline V lookup: CDR1 SGHNT, CDR2 YYREEE (reference sequence). V was clipped by 0 bases and J by 2 bases, with 6 bases between them. DNA of the CDR3: TGTGCCAGCAGCTTGGGTGGGCCCAAAAACATTCAGTACTTC. It specifies CASSLGGPKNIQYF.

This clone was counted a few times. The chain is built from TRBV5-1 and TRBJ1-2; weak D call: TRBD1 (5 bases). The CDR3 length is 15 residues. V was pared by 0 bases and J by 4 bases, with 13 bases between. Germline CDR1 is SGHRS and CDR2 is YFSETQ. As DNA, the CDR3 is TGCGCCAGCAGCTTGGAGGCAGGGACTGTCTATGGCTACACCTTC. Protein: CASSLEAGTVYGYTF.

DNA of the CDR3: TGCGCCAGCAGCCCCCCGACTAGTATGGACGAGCAGTACTTC. Protein: CASSPPTSMDEQYF. V gene TRBV5-1 combines with J gene TRBJ2-7, with D possibly matching TRBD2 (6 bases). This CDR3 spans 14 amino acids. V was pared by 4 bases and J by 5 bases, with 16 bases between. Germline V lookup: CDR1 SGHRS, CDR2 YFSETQ.

J is TRBJ2-2 and V is TRBV6-4, with D possibly TRBD2 on 6 matching bases. CDR1 is MRHNA, CDR2 SNTAGT, per germline. Between the trimmed V and J ends, which lost 2 bases and 8 bases, there was a span of 15 bases. The CDR3 contains 15 residues. CDR3 DNA: TGTGCCAGCAGTGACAATCGTAACGGAGGGGGGGAGCTGTTTTTT. This gives the protein CASSDNRNGGGELFF.

The CDR3 here is CASSLEAETLAKNIQYF. CDR3 in DNA: TGTGCCAGCAGCCTCGAGGCGGAAACGCTAGCCAAAAACATTCAGTACTTC. V gene TRBV7-9 combines with J gene TRBJ2-4; D gene uncertain. Germline V CDR1 and CDR2: SEHNR, FQNEAQ (reference sequence). Trimming removed 5 bases at V and 0 bases at J, with 17 bases between. The CDR3 runs to 17 residues. Full variable domain (missing parts from reference TRBV7-9 and TRBJ2-4): DTGVSQNPRHKITKRGQNVTFRCDPISEHNRLYWYRQTLGQGPEFLTYFQNEAQLEKSRLLSDRFSAERPKGSFSTLEIQRTEQGDSAMYLCASSLEAETLAKNIQYFGAGTRLSVL.

This clone came up a few times. V gene TRBV20-1 combines with J gene TRBJ1-2; no reliable D call. Per germline, CDR1 DFQATT and CDR2 SNEGSKA (reference sequence). Trimming took 5 bases from V and 5 from J, leaving 6 bases between them. The CDR3 totals 10 residues. In DNA, the CDR3 is TGCAGTGCTGGTTCGTATGGCTACACCTTC. Its protein product is CSAGSYGYTF.

The chain is built from TRBV4-1 and TRBJ1-3; D uncertain. Looked up from germline, CDR1 is MGHRA and CDR2 is YSYEKL. This CDR3 has 19 amino acids. The V end lost 0 bases, the J end lost 0 bases, and 18 bases lay between the germline ends. The CDR3 protein is CASSQDIWQDTLSGNTIYF. CDR3 sequence (DNA): TGCGCCAGCAGCCAAGATATATGGCAGGATACTCTCTCTGGAAACACCATATATTTT.

The rearrangement uses TRBV6-1 and TRBJ2-3, with 9 positions matching TRBD2. This CDR3 contains 14 residues. V dropped 6 bases and J dropped 4; count of bases not matched to a gene: 5. Per the germline V gene, CDR1 is MNHNS and CDR2 is SASEGT. The CDR3: CASRPGLAADTQYF. The CDR3 DNA reads TGTGCCAGCAGGCCGGGACTAGCAGCAGATACGCAGTATTTT.

This chain uses TRBV19 with TRBJ2-7; D is ambiguous. Deletions cut 5 bases from V and 3 bases from J, with 17 bases between. Germline V gives CDR1 LNHDA, CDR2 SQIVND (reference sequence). The CDR3 contains 15 residues. In DNA form, the CDR3 reads TGTGCCAGTAGTTCCCCCAACAGAAGGCTCTACGAGCAGTACTTC. This sequence encodes CASSSPNRRLYEQYF. Complete variable domain (other parts from reference TRBV19 and TRBJ2-7): DGGITQSPKYLFRKEGQNVTLSCEQNLNHDAMYWYRQDPGQGLRLIYYSQIVNDFQKGDIAEGYSVSREKKESFPLTVTSAQKNPTAFYLCASSSPNRRLYEQYFGPGTRLTVT.

This chain uses TRBV7-9 with TRBJ2-1; D is undetermined. The V end was cut by 3 bases, the J end by 7 bases, with 10 bases between. The CDR3 consists of 13 residues. Per the germline V gene, CDR1 is SEHNR and CDR2 is FQNEAQ (reference sequence). The CDR3 region has the DNA TGTGCCAGCAGCTTCCGACTTTCTAATGAGCAGTTCTTC. Protein sequence: CASSFRLSNEQFF.